These 17 T cell receptor beta chains were sequenced from one sample in a study of blood T cell repertoires in COVID-19. The method was immunoSEQ multiplex PCR; TCRdb's version includes in-frame clones alone and lacks a portion of them. The repertoire holds just over 300,000 clones, roughly 90% seen once, with about 1.7% in the top ten. The sequenced sample consisted of peripheral blood. These receptors all come from a woman between 25 and 40 years old with COVID-19, enrolled during active disease.

This sequence joins TRBV3-1 (or the pseudogene TRBV3-2) and TRBJ1-1; no reliable D call. CDR1 is LGHDT, CDR2 YNNKEL, per germline (reference sequence). V lost 1 base and J lost 0, with 9 bases in between. CDR3 size: 15 residues. CDR3 in amino acids: CASSQGNSLNTEAFF. The CDR3 DNA reads as TGTGCCAGCAGCCAAGGCAACAGTTTGAACACTGAAGCTTTCTTT.

This chain links TRBV29-1 with TRBJ1-3; unclear D gene. The V and J ends lost 4 bases and 0 bases respectively, with 7 bases between them. CDR1 and CDR2 (germline): SQVTM, ANQGSEA. The length of the CDR3 is 13 residues. The CDR3 nucleotides read TGCAGCGTTGTCTTAGCCTCTGGAAACACCATATATTTT. Translated, it gives CSVVLASGNTIYF.

The rearrangement uses TRBV18 and TRBJ1-1; 7 bases map to TRBD1. V lost 3 bases, J lost 4 bases, and 5 bases stayed unmatched. Looked up from germline, CDR1 is KGHSH and CDR2 is LQKENI. This CDR3 is built from 14 residues. The CDR3 loop reads CASSPEGAGTEAFF. CDR3 coding DNA: TGTGCCAGCTCACCCGAGGGGGCTGGCACTGAAGCTTTCTTT.

The CDR3 sequence: CASGQVNTEAFF. CDR3 DNA sequence: TGTGCCAGCGGACAAGTGAACACTGAAGCTTTCTTT. J is TRBJ1-1 and V is TRBV18, with D perhaps TRBD1 (5 bases). Trimming left V 8 bases short and J 0 bases short, with 7 bases between. The CDR3 has 12 amino acids. In germline, CDR1 is KGHSH, CDR2 LQKENI.

The J gene is TRBJ1-1, the V gene TRBV7-3, with D unresolved. The length of the CDR3 is 13 residues. Germline V gene sequence: CDR1 SGHTA, CDR2 FQGTGA. Trimming took 5 bases from V and 1 from J, leaving 8 bases between them. CDR3 DNA sequence: TGTGCCAGCAGCCTTCAGTCGAACACTGAAGCTTTCTTT. This sequence encodes CASSLQSNTEAFF.

The CDR3 bases are TGCGCCAGCAGCCAAGGGCCAGGGGGCAACACTGAAGCTTTCTTT. It codes for CASSQGPGGNTEAFF. The rearrangement uses TRBV4-1 and TRBJ1-1; 8 bases are a match to TRBD1. The J segment lost 2 bases and the V segment lost 1 base, leaving 3 bases of the junction unmatched. The CDR3 extends over 15 amino acids. Germline V CDR1 and CDR2: MGHRA, YSYEKL.

In its sample, this clone was seen once. The chain recombines TRBV7-6 with TRBJ1-6; 10 bases match TRBD1. The CDR3 length is 17 residues. Losses at the gene ends were 5 bases for V and 10 bases for J; bases not matched to a gene: 14. Germline V gene data show CDR1 as SGHVS and CDR2 as FNYEAQ. This chain's CDR3 is CASSREGAGQGGSPLHF. The CDR3 DNA sequence: TGTGCCAGCAGCAGAGAGGGAGCCGGACAGGGGGGATCACCCCTCCACTTT.

The CDR3 loop reads CASSPDDRLNTEAFF. The CDR3 nucleotides read TGTGCCAGCAGTCCGGATGACAGATTGAACACTGAAGCTTTCTTT. This rearrangement joins TRBV6-2 or TRBV6-3 to TRBJ1-1; D is possibly TRBD1 (5 bases). Trimming pared 5 bases from V and 0 bases from J, leaving 13 bases between. The CDR3 runs to 15 residues. The V gene's germline CDR1 is MNHEY and CDR2 SVGEGT.

The chain combines TRBV5-1 with TRBJ2-5; 8 bases fit TRBD2. J lost 2 bases, V lost 7 bases, and 7 bases had no gene match. Germline lookup yields CDR1 SGHRS and CDR2 YFSETQ. The CDR3 has 14 residues. The CDR3 bases are TGCGCCAGCGGGTCCACTAGCGGTCAAGAGACCCAGTACTTC. Translating gives CASGSTSGQETQYF.

This clone appeared a single time. This sequence joins TRBV5-1 and TRBJ2-3; tentatively, D is TRBD2 (6 bases). The CDR3 is made up of 16 amino acids. The germline V gene has CDR1 SGHRS and CDR2 YFSETQ. Trimming took 4 bases from V and 5 from J, leaving 20 bases between them. The CDR3, as DNA: TGCGCCAGCAGCCCCTCCGGGACTTCCAGCGGAGATACGCAGTATTTT. It translates to CASSPSGTSSGDTQYF.

Written as DNA, the CDR3 is TGTGCCAGCCAGGGGACAGGGAGGAATACTGTATACGAGCAGTACGTC. It encodes CASQGTGRNTVYEQYV. The chain carries TRBV2 and TRBJ2-7; 9 bases match TRBD1. The CDR3 runs to 16 residues. Germline assignment: CDR1 SNHLY and CDR2 FYNNEI. Unmatched junction bases numbered 15, after V lost 8 bases and J lost 4 bases.

The count of this clone is one. V and J are TRBV7-2 and TRBJ2-5, with TRBD1 matching over 7 bases. There are 13 residues in the CDR3. Germline lookup yields CDR1 SGHTA and CDR2 FQGNSA. The V gene end was trimmed by 5 bases and the J gene end by 5 bases; junction bases not matched to a gene: 5. The CDR3 DNA reads TGTGCCAGCAGCCCTGACAGGGCGGAGACCCAGTACTTC. Encoded protein: CASSPDRAETQYF.

This chain connects TRBV11-2 to TRBJ1-3; no reliable D call. V lost 5 bases, J lost 0 bases, and 11 bases lay in between. There are 15 residues in the CDR3. Germline V gene data show CDR1 as SGHAT and CDR2 as FQNNGV. CDR3 sequence: CASSQTGGSGNTIYF. CDR3 coding DNA: TGTGCCAGCAGCCAGACCGGAGGCTCTGGAAACACCATATATTTT. Full variable domain (outside the CDR3, taken from reference TRBV11-2 and TRBJ1-3): EAGVAQSPRYKIIEKRQSVAFWCNPISGHATLYWYQQILGQGPKLLIQFQNNGVVDDSQLPKDRFSAERLKGVDSTLKIQPAKLEDSAVYLCASSQTGGSGNTIYFGEGSWLTVV.

The V call is TRBV19, the J call TRBJ2-5, with D tentatively TRBD1 (6 bases). The germline V gene encodes CDR1 LNHDA and CDR2 SQIVND (reference sequence). Trimming took 3 bases from V and 2 from J, leaving 7 bases between them. The CDR3 has 13 residues. The CDR3 sequence: CASSMDSQETQYF. In DNA, the CDR3 is TGTGCCAGTAGTATGGACAGTCAAGAGACCCAGTACTTC.

The chain employs TRBV6-5 and TRBJ1-3; D remains unclear. V shed 5 bases and J shed 1 base, with 12 bases lying between them. In germline, CDR1 is MNHEY, CDR2 SVGAGI. The CDR3 is made up of 15 amino acids. The CDR3: CASSPIGSSGNTIYF. As DNA, the CDR3 is TGTGCCAGCAGTCCCATAGGGAGTTCTGGAAACACCATATATTTT.

The rearrangement links TRBV7-2 to TRBJ1-4; 8 bases line up with TRBD1. Germline CDR1 is SGHTA and CDR2 is FQGNSA. The V gene end was trimmed by 5 bases and the J gene end by 5 bases; junction bases not matched to a gene: 13. This CDR3 has 17 amino acids. The CDR3 protein is CASSPILRDRRNEKLFF. CDR3 coding DNA: TGTGCCAGCAGCCCCATCTTACGGGACAGGCGAAATGAAAAACTGTTTTTT.

This clone was counted a single time. This chain uses TRBV9 with TRBJ1-5; 7 bases map to TRBD1. Germline V gives CDR1 SGDLS, CDR2 YYNGEE. V was clipped by 3 bases and J by 2 bases; unmatched bases: 5. There are 15 residues in the CDR3. CDR3 sequence reads: CASSAGGSGNQPQHF. CDR3 nucleotides: TGTGCCAGCAGCGCAGGGGGGTCCGGCAATCAGCCCCAGCATTTT.